This note documents a single T cell receptor (beta chain) sequence. Its antigen is as yet unknown. Libraries were prepared by immunoSEQ multiplex PCR; TCRdb keeps only in-frame clonotypes and omits some of them. The table includes 80,000 to 100,000 clones, roughly 89% detected once. The sample belongs to a study of T cell responses to AZD1222 COVID-19 vaccine. General observations from the study: Clonal diversity was possibly underestimated, and white British individuals and females predominated among donors.

The V and J ends lost 1 base and 14 bases respectively, with 11 bases between them. The CDR3 sequence is 12 residues long. Germline V CDR1 and CDR2: SEHNR, FQNEAQ (reference sequence). Both about-4-week and about-12-week second-dose recipients were combined. The gene calls are TRBV7-9 and TRBJ1-4; no clear D. The sequence came from an adult who received the AZD1222 COVID-19 vaccine. The specimen was peripheral blood, collected 28 days after the second AZD1222 dose. CDR3 DNA sequence: TGTGCCAGCAGCTTAGGGGAACGGGCTCTGTTTTTT. Translating it yields CASSLGERALFF. Combining the CDR3 with reference TRBV7-9 and TRBJ1-4 gives the whole variable domain DTGVSQNPRHKITKRGQNVTFRCDPISEHNRLYWYRQTLGQGPEFLTYFQNEAQLEKSRLLSDRFSAERPKGSFSTLEIQRTEQGDSAMYLCASSLGERALFFGSGTQLSVL.